The source of this TCR beta chain is a study of CD8+ T cells in alopecia areata. Notes on the study in general: In scalp samples, resident alphabeta T cells of normal skin are also sequenced.

RNA was extracted and reverse transcribed into cDNA as the sequencing template. Only in-frame clones appear in the TCRdb table, and some are missing; sequencing was by immunoSEQ multiplex PCR. In the table there are 150,000 to 250,000 clones, 50% to 60% of which are singletons. Worth noting for this clone: The antigen remains unidentified.

V lost 8 bases to trimming and J lost 1 base, with 11 bases between them. The CDR3 extends over 13 amino acids. Germline V gene sequence: CDR1 MNHEY, CDR2 SMNVEV (reference sequence). Treatment: oral pan-JAK inhibitor, 5-10 mg twice daily. CD4+ and CD8+ T cells were sorted from PBMCs stained for CD3, CD4 and CD8. The sequencing used CD4+ T cells sorted from blood, collected at week 4, from a patient treated with tofacitinib. The clonotype was recovered from a human donor with alopecia areata. This chain joins TRBV27 and TRBJ1-2; a weak D match, TRBD1 (5 bases). This chain's CDR3 is CASALTDNYGYTF. As DNA, the CDR3 is TGTGCCAGCGCTTTGACAGATAACTATGGCTACACCTTC.